This TCR beta chain is drawn from a study of blood T cell repertoires in COVID-19. Study information: COVID-19 samples collected from the United States, Italy and Spain covered acute and convalescent phases. Sources were T cells, B-cell-depleted T cells, or PBMCs; the material itself was cDNA or gDNA.

The CDR3 is 15 amino acids. V lost 6 bases, J lost 9 bases, and 13 bases stayed unmatched. Germline V gene data show CDR1 as MNHEY and CDR2 as SVGEGT. Using immunoSEQ multiplex PCR, the repertoire was profiled, and TCRdb retains in-frame clones only, with some absent. The repertoire holds approximately 150,000 clones, roughly four fifths seen once, with roughly 1.5% in the top ten. Sequencing was performed on peripheral blood. The source of this sequence is a human donor in a cohort sampled during active COVID-19. This chain joins TRBV6-2 or TRBV6-3 and TRBJ2-1; TRBD2 aligns across 8 bases. The CDR3 spells CASRPSGPRGGEQFF. The CDR3, as DNA: TGTGCCAGCAGACCTAGCGGGCCCCGGGGGGGTGAGCAGTTCTTC.